This T cell receptor (beta chain) was recovered during a study of cytomegalovirus exposure and HLA in healthy donors (dated by TCRdb to the late 2010s). Background on the whole study: According to a later analysis, one platform produced both the 110 or so validation repertoires and the 620 or so repertoires of the first cohort. The aim of the study was to test whether cataloging public T cell receptors could identify signatures of past pathogen exposure. A separate validation cohort of some 130 different subjects was used in addition to the 666-subject first cohort. To predict cytomegalovirus infection status, the study brought together high-throughput TCR immunosequencing, statistical association of individual TCRs with disease status, and machine learning. The paper's findings and limits, for the study overall: A later analysis had no HLA typing for the validation cohort, so co-occurrence there was scored across all 110 or so repertoires. The study listed over 150 TCR beta chains as associated with cytomegalovirus. The authors suggested that the approach could potentially be generalized to other disease states and immunological phenotypes. Three of the identified cytomegalovirus-associated TCR beta chains were confirmed in vitro to be specific for cytomegalovirus antigens. Cytomegalovirus status was reported to be diagnosed by the classifier with high specificity and sensitivity in both the original and validation cohorts. Most TCR sequences were seen in very few donors, while some public TCRs were found in many individuals. In a later analysis, TCRs clustered in the first cohort were found to also tend to co-occur in the roughly 120 validation repertoires, with 94% of cluster scores above 0.

As regards this clone: Its antigen is unknown. No qualities accompany the bases; no much larger clone lies one base away.

Separate from the roughly 660-subject first cohort, the validation cohort of 95 to 150 subjects was the group to which the donors belonged. The CDR3, cysteine through phenylalanine, is 14 amino acids long. The read is trimmed to its CDR3 DNA, 42 bases read in frame from base 1. Per the germline V gene, MDHEN is the CDR1 and SYDVKM is the CDR2. The junction shows trimming of 5 bases on V and 4 bases on J, plus 15 bases between the germline ends. Libraries were made using the immunoSEQ multiplex PCR assay. Regarding the original processing steps: To diagnose cytomegalovirus status from the catalog of TCR beta chain sequences, a statistical classification framework was built. What TCRdb holds here is the immuneACCESS table cut down to in-frame rearrangements. Part of the clones is not present; checked against another copy, under half of the missing clones reflect an unresolved V gene, and the others are unexplained. For V, J and clone size, that table is used; D and trimming come from the DNA. The sample table contains about 120,000 clones; only one count was recorded for approximately 94% of them. Of the sample, approximately 1.5% falls within the top ten clones.

The source of this sequence is a man aged 18-30 years in good health and CMV-seronegative. Sequenced: PBMCs. Rearrangement joined TRBV28 to TRBJ2-7, with no confident D gene call. The sequenced DNA: TGTGCCAGCAGTGCCGACGTGGTGGAGTACGAGCAGTACTTC. Its translation reads: CASSADVVEYEQYF.